This TCR beta chain emerged from a study of blood T cell repertoires in COVID-19. Using immunoSEQ multiplex PCR, the repertoire was profiled, and TCRdb retains in-frame clones only, with some absent. The sample gives 250,000 to 300,000 clones, around 84% of which show up once; about 5% is in the top ten. The CDR3 totals 16 residues. The V gene end was trimmed by 1 base and the J gene end by 4 bases; junction bases not matched to a gene: 8. The germline gives CDR1 SGHAT, CDR2 FQNNGV. Exposed participants came across a COVID-19 case within 2 weeks before study entry. The material sequenced was PBMCs or T cells enriched from blood (not recorded which). The J gene is TRBJ2-3, the V gene TRBV11-2; 7 bases line up with TRBD2. The sequence was obtained from a man aged 35 to 55 who had been exposed to COVID-19. The CDR3: CASSLAAGGRSDTQYF. The CDR3 DNA follows: TGTGCCAGCAGCTTAGCCGCCGGCGGGAGATCAGATACGCAGTATTTT.